This TCR beta chain was identified in a study of blood T cells in healthy people across ages. The CDR3 is made up of 16 amino acids. Germline V CDR1 and CDR2: SGHTA, FQGTGA. Combining a sample-barcoded 5' primer with a J-beta primer mix, a second PCR ran for roughly 6 to 11 cycles. Each CDR3 protein gets one entry after TCRdb re-called the 5' RACE reads with MiXCR. The repertoire holds approximately 770,000 distinct CDR3 sequences, with over 45% as singletons. Each sample used at least 6 million PBMCs. The sample was blood. This sequence was found in a man aged 25-45 years in good health. This chain uses TRBV7-3 with TRBJ2-7; 12 bases are a match to TRBD2. Matching the DNA end better, TRBJ2-5 makes the J call doubtful. The CDR3 spells CASSPGLAGSQETQYF. The CDR3 nucleotides read TGTGCCAGCAGTCCCGGACTAGCGGGGTCCCAAGAGACCCAGTACTTC.